The rows below give T cell receptor beta chains drawn from one sample of a study of CD4 T cells in relation to SARS-CoV-2 and coronaviruses. Profiling relied on immunoSEQ multiplex PCR, and the TCRdb table lists in-frame clones only, not all of them. The sample includes 28,000 or so clones, roughly 80% of them seen just once. These receptors' targets are unknown. Material: CD4+ T cells from PBMCs, cultured in vitro. These TCRs come from a human donor in good health. Both conserved end residues are part of each CDR3. D genes are given only for firm matches. Clone size is shown for a subset of rows, as once, few, many or a class of expanded clone.

d_call	v_call	j_call	clone_size	cdr3_aa	cdr3_nt
-	TRBV30	TRBJ1-1	-	CAWSLQVYTEAFF	TGTGCCTGGAGTTTGCAGGTTTACACTGAAGCTTTCTTT
TRBD1	TRBV6-5	TRBJ1-2	-	CASSSGGSDYGYTF	TGTGCCAGCAGTTCAGGGGGCTCTGACTATGGCTACACCTTC
-	TRBV19	TRBJ1-1	-	CASSPIDNTEAFF	TGTGCCAGTAGCCCCATAGATAACACTGAAGCTTTCTTT
-	TRBV18	TRBJ2-5	-	CASSPQGGETQYF	TGTGCCAGCTCACCACAGGGCGGGGAGACCCAGTACTTC
-	TRBV5-4	TRBJ1-5	few	CASSLFGANQPQHF	TGTGCCAGCAGCTTGTTCGGGGCCAATCAGCCCCAGCATTTT
-	TRBV10-3	TRBJ2-7	few	CAITAGGGASYEQYF	TGTGCCATCACCGCCGGAGGGGGCGCCTCCTACGAGCAGTACTTC
-	TRBV7-6	TRBJ2-3	-	CASSLGIPDADTQYF	TGTGCCAGCAGCTTGGGTATCCCGGATGCAGATACGCAGTATTTT
-	TRBV29-1	TRBJ2-6	-	CSVGSTSGANVLTF	TGCAGCGTTGGGTCGACCTCGGGGGCCAACGTCCTGACTTTC
TRBD1	TRBV12-3/TRBV12-4	TRBJ2-7	-	CASRGQGSYEQYF	TGTGCCAGCAGAGGACAGGGGTCCTACGAGCAGTACTTC
TRBD1	TRBV7-6	TRBJ2-7	-	CASSPRTGTGSSYEQYF	TGTGCCAGCAGCCCCCGGACCGGGACAGGCAGCTCCTACGAGCAGTACTTC
-	TRBV19	TRBJ1-2	-	CASTNDRTFYGYTF	TGTGCCAGTACCAACGACAGGACTTTCTATGGCTACACCTTC
-	TRBV5-1	TRBJ2-5	once	CASSLGAAVETQYF	TGCGCCAGCAGCTTGGGGGCAGCAGTAGAGACCCAGTACTTC
-	TRBV6-6	TRBJ1-3	once	CASSFGISGNTIYF	TGTGCCAGCAGTTTTGGGATCTCTGGAAACACCATATATTTT
TRBD1	TRBV6-6	TRBJ1-5	-	CASTDRGRFSQPQHF	TGTGCCAGCACGGACAGGGGGCGCTTCTCTCAGCCCCAGCATTTT
-	TRBV6-5	TRBJ1-5	-	CASKWGVNQPQHF	TGTGCCAGCAAGTGGGGGGTGAATCAGCCCCAGCATTTT
-	TRBV12-3/TRBV12-4	TRBJ2-5	few	CASRTGKQETQYF	TGTGCCAGCAGGACAGGCAAGCAAGAGACCCAGTACTTC
TRBD1	TRBV7-3	TRBJ2-1	-	CASSKQGLSSYNEQFF	TGTGCCAGCAGCAAACAGGGGTTAAGCTCCTACAATGAGCAGTTCTTC
-	TRBV4-2	TRBJ2-2	-	CASSQVRGLNTGELFF	TGTGCCAGCAGCCAAGTGAGAGGCCTGAACACCGGGGAGCTGTTTTTT
TRBD1	TRBV30	TRBJ1-5	few	CARKWGEDRGYRNQPQHF	TGTGCCCGAAAGTGGGGGGAAGACAGGGGTTATCGCAATCAGCCCCAGCATTTT
-	TRBV10-3	TRBJ2-1	-	CAIREAASSYNEQFF	TGTGCCATCAGAGAAGCGGCAAGCTCCTACAATGAGCAGTTCTTC
TRBD2	TRBV10-1	TRBJ2-3	few	CASSALGLAGGTQYF	TGCGCCAGCAGTGCCCTGGGACTGGCCGGGGGGACGCAGTATTTT
-	TRBV7-2	TRBJ2-2	-	CASSRPYRENTGELFF	TGTGCCAGCAGCCGGCCCTATCGGGAGAACACCGGGGAGCTGTTTTTT
TRBD2	TRBV4-3	TRBJ2-7	-	CASSLGLAFEQYF	TGCGCCAGCAGCCTGGGACTAGCGTTCGAGCAGTACTTC
-	TRBV12-3/TRBV12-4	TRBJ1-2	-	CASSPTRLSGYTF	TGTGCCAGCAGTCCTACACGTCTATCGGGCTACACCTTC
-	TRBV6-2/TRBV6-3	TRBJ2-3	-	CASSYIQQSFSTDTQYF	TGTGCCAGCAGTTACATACAGCAAAGCTTTAGCACAGATACGCAGTATTTT
-	TRBV6-5	TRBJ1-5	-	CASRDGRGGNQPQHF	TGTGCCAGCAGGGACGGGAGGGGCGGCAATCAGCCCCAGCATTTT
-	TRBV7-3	TRBJ2-3	-	CASSGSSTDTQYF	TGTGCCAGCAGCGGATCTAGCACAGATACGCAGTATTTT
TRBD1	TRBV5-1	TRBJ1-1	-	CASSGGQLNTEAFF	TGCGCCAGCAGCGGGGGACAGCTGAACACTGAAGCTTTCTTT
TRBD2	TRBV9	TRBJ2-1	-	CASSRLAGRNEQFF	TGTGCCAGCAGTAGACTAGCGGGGCGCAATGAGCAGTTCTTC
-	TRBV4-1	TRBJ2-5	-	CASSQLTEETQYF	TGCGCCAGCAGCCAATTGACAGAAGAGACCCAGTACTTC
-	TRBV5-4	TRBJ1-2	-	CASSLIPDSYGYTF	TGTGCCAGCAGCTTGATCCCGGACAGCTATGGCTACACCTTC
-	TRBV5-1	TRBJ2-3	once	CASSTGRDPDTQYF	TGCGCCAGCTCAACAGGGCGGGACCCAGATACGCAGTATTTT
-	TRBV6-5	TRBJ1-1	-	CASSYMGEAFF	TGTGCCAGCAGTTATATGGGTGAAGCTTTCTTT
-	TRBV11-1	TRBJ2-1	-	CASSLYGNNEQFF	TGTGCCAGCAGCCTCTACGGAAACAATGAGCAGTTCTTC
-	TRBV27	TRBJ1-2	few	CASSRWDTTNYGYTF	TGTGCCAGCAGTCGATGGGACACAACCAACTATGGCTACACCTTC
TRBD1	TRBV2	TRBJ1-2	once	CASSARQGNYGYTF	TGTGCCAGCAGTGCCAGACAGGGAAACTATGGCTACACCTTC
-	TRBV6-1	TRBJ1-2	-	CASSEGTSLIYGYTF	TGTGCCAGCAGTGAGGGGACCTCCTTGATCTATGGCTACACCTTC
-	TRBV11-3	TRBJ1-5	-	CASSPLSESAGNQPQHF	TGTGCCAGCAGTCCACTATCCGAGTCGGCCGGCAATCAGCCCCAGCATTTT
-	TRBV6-4	TRBJ1-4	-	CASSRGANEKLFF	TGTGCCAGCAGCCGAGGAGCTAATGAAAAACTGTTTTTT
TRBD2	TRBV11-2	TRBJ2-7	-	CASSLTSGSYEQYF	TGTGCCAGCAGCTTGACTAGCGGGAGTTACGAGCAGTACTTC
TRBD1	TRBV28	TRBJ2-3	-	CASSRDRVGTDTQYF	TGTGCCAGCAGCAGAGACAGGGTCGGCACAGATACGCAGTATTTT
TRBD2	TRBV7-8	TRBJ2-3	-	CASSKSGRGRKTDTQYF	TGTGCCAGCAGCAAGAGCGGGAGGGGTCGGAAAACAGATACGCAGTATTTT
-	TRBV7-9	TRBJ1-3	medium-sized	CASSLAGTSGNTIYF	TGTGCCAGCAGCTTAGCCGGGACCTCTGGAAACACCATATATTTT
-	TRBV4-2	TRBJ2-1	-	CASSLESGGEQFF	TGTGCCAGCAGCCTCGAAAGTGGTGGTGAGCAGTTCTTC
-	TRBV5-1	TRBJ2-7	-	CASSLGESGRTTLYEQYF	TGCGCCAGCAGCTTGGGAGAATCCGGACGGACTACCCTTTACGAGCAGTACTTC
TRBD2	TRBV20-1	TRBJ2-7	-	CSASSTSGSLGEQYF	TGCAGTGCTAGTTCGACTAGCGGGAGCTTGGGCGAGCAGTACTTC
TRBD2	TRBV19	TRBJ2-3	-	CASSVIGLAGTDTQYF	TGTGCCAGTAGTGTCATAGGACTAGCGGGCACAGATACGCAGTATTTT
-	TRBV2	TRBJ1-5	once	CASSEGAGSQHF	TGTGCCAGCAGTGAAGGGGCAGGGTCCCAGCATTTT
-	TRBV19	TRBJ1-5	few	CASSTTSQVFQPQHF	TGTGCCAGTAGTACCACTTCGCAGGTTTTTCAGCCCCAGCATTTT
TRBD1	TRBV5-6	TRBJ1-1	-	CASSGWTGRTEAFF	TGTGCCAGCAGCGGATGGACAGGGAGGACTGAAGCTTTCTTT
-	TRBV27	TRBJ2-3	-	CASSLYGEGGTDTQYF	TGTGCCAGCAGTTTATATGGGGAGGGGGGCACAGATACGCAGTATTTT
-	TRBV7-2	TRBJ1-6	-	CASSLERYSPLHF	TGTGCCAGCAGCTTAGAACGGTATTCACCCCTCCACTTT
TRBD1	TRBV29-1	TRBJ2-7	-	CSVGPTGTYEQYF	TGCAGCGTTGGACCGACAGGGACCTACGAGCAGTACTTC
TRBD2	TRBV6-1	TRBJ2-7	-	CASSEAGSSYEQYF	TGTGCCAGCAGCGAAGCGGGGAGCTCCTACGAGCAGTACTTC
TRBD1	TRBV9	TRBJ1-2	-	CASSAGQGVQGYTF	TGTGCCAGCAGCGCGGGACAGGGGGTACAGGGCTACACCTTC